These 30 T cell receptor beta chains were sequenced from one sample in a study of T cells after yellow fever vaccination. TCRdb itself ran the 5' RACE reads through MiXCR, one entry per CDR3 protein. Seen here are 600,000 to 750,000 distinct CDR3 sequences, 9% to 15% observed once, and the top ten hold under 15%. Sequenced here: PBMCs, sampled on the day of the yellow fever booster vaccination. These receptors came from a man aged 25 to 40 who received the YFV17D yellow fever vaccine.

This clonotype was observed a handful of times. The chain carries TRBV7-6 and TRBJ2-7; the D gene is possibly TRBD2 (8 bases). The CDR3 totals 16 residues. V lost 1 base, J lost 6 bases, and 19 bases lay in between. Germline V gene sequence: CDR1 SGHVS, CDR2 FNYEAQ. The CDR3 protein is CASSLVLAGTDFEQYF. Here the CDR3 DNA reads TGTGCCAGCAGCTTAGTGTTAGCGGGGACAGATTTCGAGCAGTACTTC. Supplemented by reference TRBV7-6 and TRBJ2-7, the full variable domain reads GAGVSQSPRYKVTKRGQDVALRCDPISGHVSLYWYRQALGQGPEFLTYFNYEAQQDKSGLPNDRFSAERPEGSISTLTIQRTEQRDSAMYRCASSLVLAGTDFEQYFGPGTRLTVT.

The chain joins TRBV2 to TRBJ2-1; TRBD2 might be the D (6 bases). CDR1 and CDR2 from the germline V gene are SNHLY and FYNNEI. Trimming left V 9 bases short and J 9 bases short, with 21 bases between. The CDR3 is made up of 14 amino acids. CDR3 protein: CARAVGLAMGEQFF. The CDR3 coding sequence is TGTGCCAGAGCGGTCGGCCTAGCGATGGGTGAGCAGTTCTTC.

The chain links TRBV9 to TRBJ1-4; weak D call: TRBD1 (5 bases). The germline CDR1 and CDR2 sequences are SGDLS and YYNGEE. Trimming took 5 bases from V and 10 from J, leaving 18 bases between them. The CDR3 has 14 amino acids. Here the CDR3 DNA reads TGTGCCAGCAGGTCACGGGGGGAAGTCGGAAAACTGTTTTTT. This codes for CASRSRGEVGKLFF.

Here the CDR3 DNA reads TGCGCCAGCAGTCCGGCCAGAGGCTATGGCTACACCTTC. This codes for CASSPARGYGYTF. The chain links TRBV10-1 to TRBJ1-2; no definite D call. Trimming shortened V by 5 bases and J by 4 bases, and 11 bases separated the two germline ends. Germline CDR1 reads WNHNN; CDR2 reads SYGVQD (reference sequence). CDR3 size: 13 residues.

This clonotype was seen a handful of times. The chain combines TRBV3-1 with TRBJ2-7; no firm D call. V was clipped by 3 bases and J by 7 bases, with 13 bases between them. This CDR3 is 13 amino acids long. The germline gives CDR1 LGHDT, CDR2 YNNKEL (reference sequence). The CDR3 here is CASSQRGTSEQYF. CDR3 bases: TGTGCCAGCAGCCAGAGAGGTACGAGTGAGCAGTACTTC.

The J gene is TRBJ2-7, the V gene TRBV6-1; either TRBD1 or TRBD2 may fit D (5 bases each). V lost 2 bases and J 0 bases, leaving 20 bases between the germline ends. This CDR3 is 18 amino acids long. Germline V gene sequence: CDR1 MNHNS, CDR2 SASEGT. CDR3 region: CASSEILGTTGSSYEQYF. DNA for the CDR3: TGTGCCAGCAGTGAAATACTTGGGACGACCGGAAGCTCCTACGAGCAGTACTTC.

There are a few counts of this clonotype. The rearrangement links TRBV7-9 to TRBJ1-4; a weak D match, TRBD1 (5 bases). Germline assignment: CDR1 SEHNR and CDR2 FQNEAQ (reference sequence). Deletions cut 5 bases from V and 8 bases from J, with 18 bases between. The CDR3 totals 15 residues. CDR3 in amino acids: CASSRDWGLSEKLFF. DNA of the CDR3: TGTGCCAGCAGCCGGGACTGGGGCCTTTCGGAAAAACTGTTTTTT.

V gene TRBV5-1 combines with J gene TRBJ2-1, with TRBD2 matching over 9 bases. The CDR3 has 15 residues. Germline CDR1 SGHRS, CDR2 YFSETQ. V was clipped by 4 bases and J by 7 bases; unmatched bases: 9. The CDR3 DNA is TGCGCCAGCAGCCTAGCGGGGCAAGAGGTGAATGAGCAGTTCTTC. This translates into CASSLAGQEVNEQFF.

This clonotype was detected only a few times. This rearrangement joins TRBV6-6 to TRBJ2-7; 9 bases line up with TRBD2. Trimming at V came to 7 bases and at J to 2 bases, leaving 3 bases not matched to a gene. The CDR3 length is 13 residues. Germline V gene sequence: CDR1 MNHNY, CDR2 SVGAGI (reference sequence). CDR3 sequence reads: CASTWTSAYEQYF. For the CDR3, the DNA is TGTGCCAGCACCTGGACTAGCGCCTACGAGCAGTACTTC.

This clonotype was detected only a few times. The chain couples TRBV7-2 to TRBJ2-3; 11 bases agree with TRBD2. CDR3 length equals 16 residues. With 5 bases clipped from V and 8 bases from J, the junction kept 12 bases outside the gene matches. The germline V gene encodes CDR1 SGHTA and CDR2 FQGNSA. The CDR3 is CASSQLAGGSGSTQYF. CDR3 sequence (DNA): TGTGCCAGCAGCCAATTAGCGGGAGGGTCCGGAAGTACGCAGTATTTT. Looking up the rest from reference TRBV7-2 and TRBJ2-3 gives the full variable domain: GAGVSQSPSNKVTEKGKDVELRCDPISGHTALYWYRQSLGQGLEFLIYFQGNSAPDKSGLPSDRFSAERTGGSVSTLTIQRTQQEDSAVYLCASSQLAGGSGSTQYFGPGTRLTVL.

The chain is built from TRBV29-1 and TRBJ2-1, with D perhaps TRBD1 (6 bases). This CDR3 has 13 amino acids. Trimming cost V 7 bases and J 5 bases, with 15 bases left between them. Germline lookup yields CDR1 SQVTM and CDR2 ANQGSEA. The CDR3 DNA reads TGCAGCGGGCTCCGGGACATGGACAATGAGCAGTTCTTC. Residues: CSGLRDMDNEQFF.

The CDR3 region has the DNA TGTGCCAGCAAGGGGTCCGAGCAGTACTTC. Translating it yields CASKGSEQYF. The gene calls are TRBV28 and TRBJ2-7; a weak D match, TRBD1 (5 bases). The length of the CDR3 is 10 residues. Trimming cost V 7 bases and J 6 bases, with 7 bases left between them. Germline V gene data show CDR1 as MDHEN and CDR2 as SYDVKM. Complete variable domain (other parts from reference TRBV28 and TRBJ2-7): DVKVTQSSRYLVKRTGEKVFLECVQDMDHENMFWYRQDPGLGLRLIYFSYDVKMKEKGDIPEGYSVSREKKERFSLILESASTNQTSMYLCASKGSEQYFGPGTRLTVT.

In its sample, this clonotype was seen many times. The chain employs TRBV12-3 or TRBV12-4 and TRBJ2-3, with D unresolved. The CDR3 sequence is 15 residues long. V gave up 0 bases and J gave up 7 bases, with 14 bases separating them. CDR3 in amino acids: CASSLARADGYTQYF. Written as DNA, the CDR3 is TGTGCCAGCAGTTTAGCACGGGCCGACGGGTATACGCAGTATTTT.

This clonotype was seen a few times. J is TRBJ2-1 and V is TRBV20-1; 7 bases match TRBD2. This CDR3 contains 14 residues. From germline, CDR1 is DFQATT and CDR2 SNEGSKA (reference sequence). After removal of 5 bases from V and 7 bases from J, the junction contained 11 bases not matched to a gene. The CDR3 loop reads CSAPRLALGNEQFF. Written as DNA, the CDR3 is TGCAGTGCTCCCAGACTAGCTCTAGGTAATGAGCAGTTCTTC.

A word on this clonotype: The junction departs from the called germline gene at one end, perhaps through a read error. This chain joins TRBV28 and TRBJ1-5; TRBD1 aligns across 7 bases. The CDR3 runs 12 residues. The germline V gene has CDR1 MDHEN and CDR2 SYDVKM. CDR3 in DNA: TGTGCCAGCAGTTTTAGCAGGGGGGGAGAGCGTTTT. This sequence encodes CASSFSRGGERF.

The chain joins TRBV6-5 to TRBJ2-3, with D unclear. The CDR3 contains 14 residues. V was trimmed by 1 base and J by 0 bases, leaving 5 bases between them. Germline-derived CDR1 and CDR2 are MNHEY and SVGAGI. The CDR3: CASSYLKSTDTQYF. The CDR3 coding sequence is TGTGCCAGCAGTTACTTAAAGAGCACAGATACGCAGTATTTT.

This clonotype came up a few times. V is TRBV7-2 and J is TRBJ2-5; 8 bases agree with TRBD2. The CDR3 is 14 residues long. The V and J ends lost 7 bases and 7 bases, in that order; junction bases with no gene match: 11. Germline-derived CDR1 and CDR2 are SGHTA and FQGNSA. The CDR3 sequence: CASNQKLADGTQYF. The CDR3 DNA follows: TGTGCCAGCAACCAAAAACTAGCGGACGGGACCCAGTACTTC.

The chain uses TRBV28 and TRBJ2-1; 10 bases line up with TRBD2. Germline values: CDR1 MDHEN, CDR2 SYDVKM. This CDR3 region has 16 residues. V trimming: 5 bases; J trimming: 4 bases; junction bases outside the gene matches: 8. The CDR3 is CASSSFKREGYNEQFF. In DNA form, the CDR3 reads TGTGCCAGCAGTAGCTTTAAGCGGGAGGGATACAATGAGCAGTTCTTC.

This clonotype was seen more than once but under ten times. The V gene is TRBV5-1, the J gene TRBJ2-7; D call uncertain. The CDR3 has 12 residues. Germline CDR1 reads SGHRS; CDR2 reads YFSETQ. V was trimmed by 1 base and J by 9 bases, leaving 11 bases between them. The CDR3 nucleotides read TGCGCCAGCAGCTTGACATTGGGCAGGCAGTACTTC. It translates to CASSLTLGRQYF. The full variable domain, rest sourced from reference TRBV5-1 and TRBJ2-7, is KAGVTQTPRYLIKTRGQQVTLSCSPISGHRSVSWYQQTPGQGLQFLFEYFSETQRNKGNFPGRFSGRQFSNSRSEMNVSTLELGDSALYLCASSLTLGRQYFGPGTRLTVT.

The CDR3, as DNA: TGTGCCACTCTCGAGGCAGGCGGACTAGCGGGAGATACGCAGTATTTT. Its translation: CATLEAGGLAGDTQYF. The chain has TRBV28 and TRBJ2-3; TRBD2 agrees at 11 bases. The germline V gene encodes CDR1 MDHEN and CDR2 SYDVKM. There are 16 residues in the CDR3. Trimming cost V 10 bases and J 5 bases; bases outside gene matches: 14. Drawing the rest from reference TRBV28 and TRBJ2-3, the complete variable domain is DVKVTQSSRYLVKRTGEKVFLECVQDMDHENMFWYRQDPGLGLRLIYFSYDVKMKEKGDIPEGYSVSREKKERFSLILESASTNQTSMYLCATLEAGGLAGDTQYFGPGTRLTVL.

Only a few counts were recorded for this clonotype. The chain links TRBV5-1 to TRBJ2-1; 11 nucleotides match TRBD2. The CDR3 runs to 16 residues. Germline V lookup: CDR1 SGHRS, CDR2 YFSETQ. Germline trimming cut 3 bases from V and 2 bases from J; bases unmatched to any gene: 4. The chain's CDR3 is CASSSTGLAAYNEQFF. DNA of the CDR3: TGCGCCAGCAGCTCCACGGGACTAGCGGCCTACAATGAGCAGTTCTTC.

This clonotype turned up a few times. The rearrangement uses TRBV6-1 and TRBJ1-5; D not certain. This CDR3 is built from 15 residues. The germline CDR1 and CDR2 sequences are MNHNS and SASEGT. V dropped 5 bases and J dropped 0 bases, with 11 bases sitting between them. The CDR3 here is CASSRTVYSNQPQHF. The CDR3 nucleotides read TGTGCCAGCAGTAGGACCGTATATAGCAATCAGCCCCAGCATTTT.

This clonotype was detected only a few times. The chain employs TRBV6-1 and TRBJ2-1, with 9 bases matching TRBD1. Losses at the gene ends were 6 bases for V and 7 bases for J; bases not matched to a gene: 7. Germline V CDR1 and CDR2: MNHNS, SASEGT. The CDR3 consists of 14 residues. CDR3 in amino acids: CASRGQGLRNEQFF. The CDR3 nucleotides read TGTGCCAGCAGGGGACAGGGTCTACGGAATGAGCAGTTCTTC.

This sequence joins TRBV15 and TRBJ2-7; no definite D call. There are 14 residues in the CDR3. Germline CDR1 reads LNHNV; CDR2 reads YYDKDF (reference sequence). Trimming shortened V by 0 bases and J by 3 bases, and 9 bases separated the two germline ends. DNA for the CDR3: TGTGCCACCAGCAGAGATGGGATTTTCTACGAGCAGTACTTC. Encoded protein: CATSRDGIFYEQYF.

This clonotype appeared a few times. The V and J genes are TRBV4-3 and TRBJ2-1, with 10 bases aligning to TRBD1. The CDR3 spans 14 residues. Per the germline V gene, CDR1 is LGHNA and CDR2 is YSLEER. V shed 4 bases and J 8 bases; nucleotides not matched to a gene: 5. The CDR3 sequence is CASSLQDRGYEQFF. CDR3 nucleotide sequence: TGCGCCAGCAGCCTGCAGGACAGGGGGTATGAGCAGTTCTTC.

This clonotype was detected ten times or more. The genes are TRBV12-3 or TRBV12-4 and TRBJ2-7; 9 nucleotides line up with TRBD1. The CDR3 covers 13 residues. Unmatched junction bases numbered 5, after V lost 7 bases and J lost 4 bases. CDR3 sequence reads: CASKQGAHYEQYF. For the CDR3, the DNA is TGTGCCAGCAAACAGGGGGCGCATTACGAGCAGTACTTC.

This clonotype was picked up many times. The CDR3 spells CASSLELGYEQYF. CDR3 coding DNA: TGCGCCAGCAGCCTTGAGTTGGGATACGAGCAGTACTTC. The J gene is TRBJ2-7, the V gene TRBV4-3; D is unresolved. Between the trimmed V and J ends, which lost 4 bases and 4 bases, there was a span of 11 bases. This CDR3 spans 13 amino acids. CDR1 and CDR2 from the germline V gene are LGHNA and YSLEER.

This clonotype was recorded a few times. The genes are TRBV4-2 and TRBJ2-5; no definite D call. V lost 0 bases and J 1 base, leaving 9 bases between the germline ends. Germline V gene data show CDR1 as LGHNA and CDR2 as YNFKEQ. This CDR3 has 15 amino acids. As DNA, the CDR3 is TGTGCCAGCAGCCAAGAGGTCAGATCCCAAGAGACCCAGTACTTC. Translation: CASSQEVRSQETQYF.

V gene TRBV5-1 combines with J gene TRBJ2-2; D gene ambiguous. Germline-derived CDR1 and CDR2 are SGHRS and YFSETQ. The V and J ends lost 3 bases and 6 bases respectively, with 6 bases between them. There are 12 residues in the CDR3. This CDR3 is CASSSEAGELFF. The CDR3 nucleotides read TGCGCCAGCAGCTCAGAGGCCGGGGAGCTGTTTTTT. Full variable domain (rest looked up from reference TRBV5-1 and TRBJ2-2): KAGVTQTPRYLIKTRGQQVTLSCSPISGHRSVSWYQQTPGQGLQFLFEYFSETQRNKGNFPGRFSGRQFSNSRSEMNVSTLELGDSALYLCASSSEAGELFFGEGSRLTVL.

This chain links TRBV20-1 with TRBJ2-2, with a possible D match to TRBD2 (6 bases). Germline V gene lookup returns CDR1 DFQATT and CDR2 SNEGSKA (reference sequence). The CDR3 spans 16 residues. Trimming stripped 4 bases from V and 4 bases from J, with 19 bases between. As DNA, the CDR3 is TGCAGTGCTACCCGGCTAGGCGGGGTGGTCACCGGGGAGCTGTTTTTT. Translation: CSATRLGGVVTGELFF.